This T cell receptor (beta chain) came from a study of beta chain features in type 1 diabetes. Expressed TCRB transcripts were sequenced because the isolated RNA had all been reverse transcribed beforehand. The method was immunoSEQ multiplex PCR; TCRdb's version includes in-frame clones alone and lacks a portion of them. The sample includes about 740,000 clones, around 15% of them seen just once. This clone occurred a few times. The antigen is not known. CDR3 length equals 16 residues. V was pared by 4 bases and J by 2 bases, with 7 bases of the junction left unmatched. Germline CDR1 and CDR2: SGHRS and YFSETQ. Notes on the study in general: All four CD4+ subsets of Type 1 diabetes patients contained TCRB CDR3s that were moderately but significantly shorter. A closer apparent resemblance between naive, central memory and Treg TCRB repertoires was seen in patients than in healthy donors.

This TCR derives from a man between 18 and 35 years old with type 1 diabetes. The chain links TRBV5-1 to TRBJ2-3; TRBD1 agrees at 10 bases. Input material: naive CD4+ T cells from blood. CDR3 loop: CASSREGQGTTDTQYF. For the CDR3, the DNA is TGCGCCAGCAGCCGAGAGGGACAGGGGACCACAGATACGCAGTATTTT.